A selection of T cell receptor beta chains follows, all from one sample in a study of blood T cell repertoires in COVID-19. Only in-frame clones appear in the TCRdb table, and some are missing; sequencing was by immunoSEQ multiplex PCR. The sample holds roughly 250,000 clones, around nine tenths seen once. Material: peripheral blood. All receptors come from a man aged 25 to 40 with COVID-19, enrolled during active disease. The CDR3 runs from the conserved cysteine through the conserved F or W. Each record gives: J gene, V gene, clone size, D gene, CDR3 protein, CDR3 DNA. D genes are given only for firm matches. Only part of the rows carry a size: once, few, many, or a class if the clone is expanded.

J: TRBJ1-1; V: TRBV28; size: -; D: -; CDR3: CASSSLHQGGHTEAFF; DNA: TGTGCCAGCAGTTCCCTACACCAAGGGGGTCACACTGAAGCTTTCTTT
J: TRBJ1-2; V: TRBV2; size: -; D: TRBD1; CDR3: CARGTGTNYGYTF; DNA: TGTGCCAGAGGGACAGGGACTAACTATGGCTACACCTTC
J: TRBJ2-7; V: TRBV12-3/TRBV12-4; size: -; D: -; CDR3: CASSFRSSYEQYF; DNA: TGTGCCAGCAGTTTTCGGTCCTCCTACGAGCAGTACTTC
J: TRBJ2-1; V: TRBV11-3; size: -; D: -; CDR3: CASRLDTTGEQFF; DNA: TGTGCCAGCAGATTGGACACGACGGGTGAGCAGTTCTTC
J: TRBJ2-3; V: TRBV3-1/TRBV3-2; size: -; D: -; CDR3: CASSHNTDTQYF; DNA: TGTGCCAGCAGCCATAACACAGATACGCAGTATTTT
J: TRBJ1-2; V: TRBV19; size: -; D: TRBD1; CDR3: CASSNIDRASVGYTF; DNA: TGTGCCAGTAGTAACATCGACAGGGCTTCGGTCGGCTACACCTTC
J: TRBJ2-7; V: TRBV2; size: once; D: -; CDR3: CASSQDRTLSYEQYF; DNA: TGTGCCAGCAGTCAAGACAGGACCCTCTCCTACGAGCAGTACTTC
J: TRBJ1-3; V: TRBV2; size: -; D: -; CDR3: CASSERGGAGNTIYF; DNA: TGTGCCAGCAGTGAGAGAGGGGGGGCTGGAAACACCATATATTTT
J: TRBJ2-3; V: TRBV6-5; size: few; D: TRBD2; CDR3: CASSWTSGGADTQYF; DNA: TGTGCCAGCAGTTGGACTAGCGGGGGGGCAGATACGCAGTATTTT
J: TRBJ2-7; V: TRBV4-1; size: -; D: TRBD1; CDR3: CASSQEGFGGQGAKYEQYF; DNA: TGCGCCAGCAGCCAAGAAGGATTCGGGGGCCAGGGGGCGAAATACGAGCAGTACTTC
J: TRBJ1-6; V: TRBV7-3; size: -; D: TRBD1; CDR3: CASSDKELDRNSLNSPLHF; DNA: TGTGCCAGCAGCGACAAGGAATTGGACAGGAATTCCCTCAATTCACCCCTCCACTTT
J: TRBJ2-3; V: TRBV6-4; size: -; D: -; CDR3: CASSDSTTSTDTQYF; DNA: TGTGCCAGCAGTGACTCGACAACTAGCACAGATACGCAGTATTTT
J: TRBJ1-3; V: TRBV3-1/TRBV3-2; size: -; D: -; CDR3: CASSQEGSGLNTIYF; DNA: TGTGCCAGCAGCCAAGAAGGGAGTGGGCTAAACACCATATATTTT
J: TRBJ2-7; V: TRBV5-4; size: few; D: -; CDR3: CASSLMAGVPYSYEQYF; DNA: TGTGCCAGCAGCTTGATGGCAGGGGTCCCATATTCCTACGAGCAGTACTTC
J: TRBJ1-6; V: TRBV3-1/TRBV3-2; size: -; D: TRBD1; CDR3: CASSHLGTGIGSPLHF; DNA: TGTGCCAGCAGCCACCTCGGGACAGGTATCGGATCACCCCTCCACTTT
J: TRBJ2-5; V: TRBV6-5; size: once; D: -; CDR3: CASSSRLTQETQYF; DNA: TGTGCCAGCAGTTCCCGACTTACACAAGAGACCCAGTACTTC
J: TRBJ1-6; V: TRBV28; size: -; D: TRBD1; CDR3: CASSLDRINSPLHF; DNA: TGTGCCAGCAGCTTGGACAGGATCAATTCACCCCTCCACTTT
J: TRBJ1-2; V: TRBV11-2; size: -; D: TRBD1; CDR3: CASSPQDRGPRYGYTF; DNA: TGTGCCAGCAGCCCCCAGGACAGGGGCCCGAGGTACGGCTACACCTTC
J: TRBJ2-7; V: TRBV6-6; size: few; D: -; CDR3: CASSAGGYEQYF; DNA: TGTGCCAGCAGCGCAGGGGGGTACGAGCAGTACTTC
J: TRBJ2-3; V: TRBV10-2; size: -; D: -; CDR3: CASSSGGPADTQYF; DNA: TGCGCCAGCAGCTCGGGGGGCCCCGCAGATACGCAGTATTTT
J: TRBJ2-3; V: TRBV19; size: -; D: -; CDR3: CASSIIPRGTDTQYF; DNA: TGTGCCAGTAGTATTATACCCCGGGGGACAGATACGCAGTATTTT
J: TRBJ2-1; V: TRBV5-6; size: -; D: TRBD2; CDR3: CASSLLQAGGLNEQFF; DNA: TGTGCCAGCAGCTTGCTTCAAGCGGGGGGGTTGAATGAGCAGTTCTTC
J: TRBJ2-3; V: TRBV29-1; size: -; D: TRBD2; CDR3: CSVEASGLTDTQYF; DNA: TGCAGCGTTGAGGCTAGCGGACTCACAGATACGCAGTATTTT
J: TRBJ1-1; V: TRBV19; size: -; D: -; CDR3: CASSQRNTHMNTEAFF; DNA: TGTGCCAGTAGTCAAAGAAACACCCACATGAACACTGAAGCTTTCTTT
J: TRBJ2-5; V: TRBV6-5; size: -; D: -; CDR3: CASSPLLEGETQYF; DNA: TGTGCCAGCAGTCCCCTTCTGGAGGGGGAGACCCAGTACTTC
J: TRBJ1-3; V: TRBV4-1; size: -; D: -; CDR3: CASSQDLTASGNTIYF; DNA: TGCGCCAGCAGCCAAGATCTGACAGCCTCTGGAAACACCATATATTTT
J: TRBJ2-2; V: TRBV10-3; size: -; D: TRBD1; CDR3: CAISARTGETGELFF; DNA: TGTGCCATCAGTGCTAGGACAGGGGAGACCGGGGAGCTGTTTTTT
J: TRBJ1-2; V: TRBV5-6; size: -; D: TRBD1; CDR3: CASSLTGDSYGYTF; DNA: TGTGCCAGCAGCTTAACAGGGGATTCCTATGGCTACACCTTC
J: TRBJ1-2; V: TRBV5-1; size: -; D: -; CDR3: CASSPQQGIPNYGYTF; DNA: TGCGCCAGCAGCCCGCAACAGGGAATCCCGAACTATGGCTACACCTTC
J: TRBJ2-7; V: TRBV5-4; size: -; D: -; CDR3: CASRRDTSSYEQYF; DNA: TGTGCCAGCCGCCGGGACACCTCCTCCTACGAGCAGTACTTC
J: TRBJ2-7; V: TRBV18; size: -; D: TRBD2; CDR3: CASSRTSGADEQYF; DNA: TGTGCCAGCTCACGCACTAGCGGAGCGGACGAGCAGTACTTC
J: TRBJ1-2; V: TRBV4-1; size: -; D: -; CDR3: CASSQAGSLFYGYTF; DNA: TGCGCCAGCAGCCAGGCAGGGTCCCTTTTCTATGGCTACACCTTC
J: TRBJ1-5; V: TRBV19; size: once; D: -; CDR3: CASSIAEAAYQPQHF; DNA: TGTGCCAGTAGTATCGCGGAGGCAGCCTATCAGCCCCAGCATTTT
J: TRBJ2-7; V: TRBV7-6; size: -; D: TRBD1; CDR3: CASSPDRGRPYEQYF; DNA: TGTGCCAGCAGCCCCGACAGGGGGCGACCCTACGAGCAGTACTTC
J: TRBJ1-2; V: TRBV5-1; size: -; D: -; CDR3: CASSLHLGGSNYGYTF; DNA: TGCGCCAGCAGCTTGCACCTGGGGGGTTCTAACTATGGCTACACCTTC
J: TRBJ2-5; V: TRBV7-6; size: -; D: -; CDR3: CASSLDPTTRKQETQYF; DNA: TGTGCCAGCAGCTTAGATCCCACTACTAGGAAACAAGAGACCCAGTACTTC
J: TRBJ2-1; V: TRBV27; size: -; D: -; CDR3: CASKGTYNEQFF; DNA: TGTGCCAGCAAGGGGACCTACAATGAGCAGTTCTTC
J: TRBJ2-5; V: TRBV19; size: -; D: -; CDR3: CASSMGTRGGRGETQYF; DNA: TGTGCCAGTAGTATGGGTACGAGGGGGGGCCGCGGAGAGACCCAGTACTTC
J: TRBJ2-7; V: TRBV6-2/TRBV6-3; size: -; D: -; CDR3: CASSFAGHEQYF; DNA: TGTGCCAGCAGTTTCGCAGGCCACGAGCAGTACTTC
J: TRBJ2-1; V: TRBV7-6; size: -; D: -; CDR3: CASSPRGRRSYNEQFF; DNA: TGTGCCAGCAGCCCCAGGGGACGTCGGTCCTACAATGAGCAGTTCTTC
J: TRBJ2-6; V: TRBV27; size: -; D: -; CDR3: CASTTPSGANVLTF; DNA: TGTGCCAGCACCACACCTTCTGGGGCCAACGTCCTGACTTTC
J: TRBJ1-4; V: TRBV19; size: -; D: -; CDR3: CASSPGSTNEKLFF; DNA: TGTGCCAGTAGTCCAGGGTCAACTAATGAAAAACTGTTTTTT
J: TRBJ1-5; V: TRBV7-9; size: -; D: TRBD1; CDR3: CASSLVVTGGYSNQPQHF; DNA: TGTGCCAGCAGCTTAGTTGTGACAGGGGGTTATAGCAATCAGCCCCAGCATTTT
J: TRBJ2-4; V: TRBV19; size: -; D: -; CDR3: CASGLGEPQAKNIQYF; DNA: TGTGCCAGTGGTCTCGGAGAGCCTCAAGCCAAAAACATTCAGTACTTC
J: TRBJ1-5; V: TRBV6-6; size: -; D: -; CDR3: CASSSGVQPQHF; DNA: TGTGCCAGCAGTTCAGGGGTTCAGCCCCAGCATTTT
J: TRBJ1-2; V: TRBV6-6; size: -; D: TRBD1; CDR3: CASSRTGNYGYTF; DNA: TGTGCCAGCAGTCGGACAGGGAACTATGGCTACACCTTC
J: TRBJ1-5; V: TRBV4-1; size: -; D: -; CDR3: CASSQDIELRGVDQPQHF; DNA: TGCGCCAGCAGCCAAGATATTGAACTCAGGGGAGTGGATCAGCCCCAGCATTTT
J: TRBJ2-1; V: TRBV9; size: -; D: TRBD2; CDR3: CASSVDGGGYNEQFF; DNA: TGTGCCAGCAGCGTAGACGGCGGGGGGTACAATGAGCAGTTCTTC
J: TRBJ2-7; V: TRBV6-5; size: once; D: TRBD1; CDR3: CASRGQGGVGEQYF; DNA: TGTGCCAGCAGGGGACAGGGGGGTGTAGGCGAGCAGTACTTC
J: TRBJ1-6; V: TRBV28; size: -; D: -; CDR3: CASSLNAGVSPLHF; DNA: TGTGCCAGCAGTTTGAACGCAGGGGTTTCACCCCTCCACTTT
J: TRBJ1-3; V: TRBV5-1; size: -; D: TRBD1; CDR3: CASSPTGEWSGNTIYF; DNA: TGCGCCAGCAGCCCTACAGGGGAGTGGTCTGGAAACACCATATATTTT
J: TRBJ1-2; V: TRBV2; size: -; D: -; CDR3: CASNELNYGYTF; DNA: TGTGCCAGCAACGAGCTTAACTATGGCTACACCTTC